The 27 T cell receptor beta chains below come from one sample, sequenced in a study of blood T cell repertoires in COVID-19. The table came from immunoSEQ multiplex PCR; TCRdb's copy has only in-frame clones and leaves some out. The repertoire holds around 30,000 clones, with roughly 85% as singletons. Material: peripheral blood. These TCRs come from a human donor in a cohort sampled during active COVID-19.

The V gene is TRBV9, the J gene TRBJ1-1, with D possibly matching TRBD1 (6 bases). Deletions cut 0 bases from V and 6 bases from J, with 15 bases between. Germline CDR1 is SGDLS and CDR2 is YYNGEE. This CDR3 is 15 amino acids long. The CDR3 nucleotides are TGTGCCAGCAGCGTAGCAGGGGCCAGGGAAGCTGAAGCTTTCTTT. This gives the protein CASSVAGAREAEAFF.

CDR3 nucleotides: TGTGCCAGCAAAGCCCAGCGCGGGGGAGAGACCCAGTACTTC. It translates to CASKAQRGGETQYF. The chain couples TRBV6-5 to TRBJ2-5; 7 bases are shared with TRBD2. Unmatched junction bases numbered 9, after V lost 7 bases and J lost 4 bases. The CDR3 consists of 14 residues. Germline values: CDR1 MNHEY, CDR2 SVGAGI.

This CDR3 is CASSPGGGSWDTQYF. CDR3 DNA: TGTGCCAGTAGTCCCGGAGGGGGCTCGTGGGATACGCAGTATTTT. The chain joins TRBV19 to TRBJ2-3; D might be TRBD1 (7 bases). Trimming removed 5 bases from V and 6 bases from J, with 18 bases in between. The CDR3 consists of 15 residues. CDR1 is LNHDA and CDR2 is SQIVND in the germline V gene (reference sequence).

The J gene is TRBJ2-6, the V gene TRBV19; TRBD2 matches 16 bases. Germline trimming cut 4 bases from V and 0 bases from J; bases unmatched to any gene: 3. The germline V gene has CDR1 LNHDA and CDR2 SQIVND (reference sequence). The length of the CDR3 is 19 residues. The CDR3 bases are TGTGCCAGTAGTAGGGGACTAGCGGGAGGGTACTCTGGGGCCAACGTCCTGACTTTC. Its translation is CASSRGLAGGYSGANVLTF.

The chain uses TRBV28 and TRBJ2-3; 7 nucleotides agree with TRBD2. The V gene end was trimmed by 4 bases and the J gene end by 4 bases; junction bases not matched to a gene: 2. The CDR3 covers 13 residues. Germline V gene sequence: CDR1 MDHEN, CDR2 SYDVKM. The CDR3 DNA reads TGTGCCAGCAGTTGGGAGGGCTCAGATACGCAGTATTTT. Translation: CASSWEGSDTQYF.

The chain is built from TRBV30 and TRBJ2-7; TRBD2 matches 11 bases. Germline CDR1 GTSNPN, CDR2 SVGIG (reference sequence). Trimming cost V 4 bases and J 5 bases; bases outside gene matches: 13. The CDR3 spans 16 residues. CDR3 sequence: CAWTRTRLAGSHEQYF. CDR3 nucleotide sequence: TGTGCCTGGACCAGAACCCGACTAGCGGGGAGCCACGAGCAGTACTTC. The variable domain in full, with the rest retrieved from reference TRBV30 and TRBJ2-7, is SQTIHQWPATLVQPVGSPLSLECTVEGTSNPNLYWYRQAAGRGLQLLFYSVGIGQISSEVPQNLSASRPQDRQFILSSKKLLLSDSGFYLCAWTRTRLAGSHEQYFGPGTRLTVT.

The chain carries TRBV18 and TRBJ1-1; 12 nucleotides agree with TRBD1. The CDR3 length is 16 residues. The junction had 6 bases not matched to a gene; V was cut back by 4 bases and J by 3 bases. Germline V gene lookup returns CDR1 KGHSH and CDR2 LQKENI. CDR3 loop: CASSLWDRGQDTEAFF. The DNA of the CDR3 is TGTGCCAGCTCACTATGGGACAGGGGGCAGGACACTGAAGCTTTCTTT. The whole variable domain, filled in from reference TRBV18 and TRBJ1-1, reads NAGVMQNPRHLVRRRGQEARLRCSPMKGHSHVYWYRQLPEEGLKFMVYLQKENIIDESGMPKERFSAEFPKEGPSILRIQQVVRGDSAAYFCASSLWDRGQDTEAFFGQGTRLTVV.

This clone came up once. The chain carries TRBV19 and TRBJ1-5, with 8 positions matching TRBD1. CDR3 length: 16 amino acids. Germline assignment: CDR1 LNHDA and CDR2 SQIVND (reference sequence). V gave up 4 bases and J gave up 10 bases; unmatched junction bases: 15. This chain's CDR3 is CASSTRGQGAGGPQHF. In DNA form, the CDR3 reads TGTGCCAGTAGTACCAGAGGACAGGGTGCGGGCGGACCCCAGCATTTT.

This chain joins TRBV5-5 and TRBJ1-2; perhaps TRBD1 as D (5 bases). This CDR3 has 14 residues. Trimming stripped 2 bases from V and 5 bases from J, with 13 bases between. Germline assignment: CDR1 SGHKS and CDR2 YYEKEE (reference sequence). The CDR3 DNA reads TGTGCCAGCAGCTTTGGTTCGGGGACTTATGGCTACACCTTC. Encoded protein: CASSFGSGTYGYTF. Filled out from reference TRBV5-5 and TRBJ1-2, the complete variable domain reads DAGVTQSPTHLIKTRGQQVTLRCSPISGHKSVSWYQQVLGQGPQFIFQYYEKEERGRGNFPDRFSARQFPNYSSELNVNALLLGDSALYLCASSFGSGTYGYTFGSGTRLTVV.

The rearrangement uses TRBV6-6 and TRBJ2-3; 7 nucleotides align to TRBD1. The CDR3 has 12 residues. Germline CDR1 reads MNHNY; CDR2 reads SVGAGI (reference sequence). V dropped 10 bases and J dropped 6; count of bases not matched to a gene: 7. The CDR3 sequence: CATHRGGDTQYF. In DNA form, the CDR3 reads TGTGCCACACACAGGGGCGGCGATACGCAGTATTTT.

V usage is TRBV19 and J usage is TRBJ2-7; D possibly corresponds to TRBD2 (6 bases). Germline V gives CDR1 LNHDA, CDR2 SQIVND (reference sequence). Trimming took 5 bases from V and 3 from J, leaving 14 bases between them. CDR3 size: 14 residues. DNA for the CDR3: TGTGCCAGTAGTTTACACGCGGGGCGCTACGAGCAGTACTTC. This codes for CASSLHAGRYEQYF.

The chain has TRBV7-2 and TRBJ1-5; 7 nucleotides line up with TRBD1. The CDR3 totals 15 residues. Germline assignment: CDR1 SGHTA and CDR2 FQGNSA. Trimming took 2 bases from V and 7 from J; bases not matched to a gene: 8. CDR3 in amino acids: CASSLQQGHGQPQHF. In DNA form, the CDR3 reads TGTGCCAGCAGCTTACAACAGGGGCATGGGCAGCCCCAGCATTTT.

The CDR3 DNA sequence: TGTGCCAGCAGTTTATTGACTAGCGGGGGAAACAATGAGCAGTTCTTC. This codes for CASSLLTSGGNNEQFF. V usage is TRBV27 and J usage is TRBJ2-1; TRBD2 agrees at 12 bases. CDR3 length equals 16 residues. The V gene's germline CDR1 is MNHEY and CDR2 SMNVEV (reference sequence). Losses at the gene ends were 1 base for V and 5 bases for J; bases not matched to a gene: 3.

The V gene is TRBV6-5, the J gene TRBJ1-6; D uncertain. Trimming removed 0 bases from V and 0 bases from J, with 6 bases in between. CDR3 size: 16 residues. CDR1 is MNHEY and CDR2 is SVGAGI in the germline V gene. This chain's CDR3 is CASSYSSSSYNSPLHF. As DNA, the CDR3 is TGTGCCAGCAGTTACTCCTCGAGCTCCTATAATTCACCCCTCCACTTT.

The genes are TRBV6-5 and TRBJ2-2; perhaps TRBD1 as D (5 bases). The germline gives CDR1 MNHEY, CDR2 SVGAGI. The length of the CDR3 is 14 residues. Trimming cost V 7 bases and J 0 bases, with 9 bases left between them. The DNA for the CDR3 is TGTGCCAGCACCGACAGAGCGAACACCGGGGAGCTGTTTTTT. As protein: CASTDRANTGELFF.

In its sample, this clone was seen a few times. This chain connects TRBV2 to TRBJ2-7; no definite D call. V gave up 8 bases and J gave up 2 bases, with 13 bases separating them. This CDR3 has 13 residues. Germline V gives CDR1 SNHLY, CDR2 FYNNEI. CDR3 in DNA: TGTGCCAGCCTACCCATGTCTCCCTACGAGCAGTACTTC. Protein product: CASLPMSPYEQYF. The variable domain in full, completed from reference TRBV2 and TRBJ2-7, reads EPEVTQTPSHQVTQMGQEVILRCVPISNHLYFYWYRQILGQKVEFLVSFYNNEISEKSEIFDDQFSVERPDGSNFTLKIRSTKLEDSAMYFCASLPMSPYEQYFGPGTRLTVT.

The V gene is TRBV9, the J gene TRBJ2-2; 7 positions agree with TRBD2. CDR3 size: 16 residues. With V trimmed by 0 bases and J by 7 bases, 9 bases remained unmatched. CDR1 is SGDLS and CDR2 is YYNGEE in the germline V gene. CDR3 DNA: TGTGCCAGCAGCGTAGACGGGAGGCCATTTAGCGGGGAGCTGTTTTTT. It translates to CASSVDGRPFSGELFF.

The chain joins TRBV11-3 to TRBJ2-1, with 7 bases fitting TRBD1. From germline, CDR1 is SGHNT and CDR2 YENEEA. The V gene end was trimmed by 4 bases and the J gene end by 0 bases; junction bases not matched to a gene: 3. There are 15 residues in the CDR3. In DNA, the CDR3 is TGTGCCAGCAGCTACGGGGACAGCTCCTACAATGAGCAGTTCTTC. It encodes CASSYGDSSYNEQFF.

The chain combines TRBV4-1 with TRBJ2-1; 8 bases match TRBD2. The germline V gene has CDR1 MGHRA and CDR2 YSYEKL. The J segment lost 3 bases and the V segment lost 3 bases, leaving 10 bases of the junction unmatched. This CDR3 is 17 amino acids long. The CDR3 loop is CASSQAVSGRIYNEQFF. CDR3 coding DNA: TGCGCCAGCAGCCAGGCGGTAAGCGGGAGAATCTACAATGAGCAGTTCTTC.

The chain has TRBV6-5 and TRBJ2-1, with 7 bases lining up with TRBD2. This CDR3 region has 11 residues. Unmatched junction bases numbered 2, after V lost 5 bases and J lost 10 bases. Germline V gives CDR1 MNHEY, CDR2 SVGAGI. CDR3 coding DNA: TGTGCCAGCAGTCGGGGACTAGAGCAGTTCTTC. Translated, it gives CASSRGLEQFF.

The chain is built from TRBV5-8 and TRBJ2-7; tentative D call: TRBD2 (5 bases). From germline, CDR1 is SGHTS and CDR2 YDEGEE. The length of the CDR3 is 15 residues. Trimming stripped 1 base from V and 3 bases from J, with 14 bases between. CDR3 sequence: CASSLFPPGYYEQYF. In nucleotides, the CDR3 is TGTGCCAGCAGCTTGTTTCCCCCGGGGTACTACGAGCAGTACTTC. The full variable domain, its missing parts supplied by reference TRBV5-8 and TRBJ2-7, is EAGVTQSPTHLIKTRGQQATLRCSPISGHTSVYWYQQALGLGLQFLLWYDEGEERNRGNFPPRFSGRQFPNYSSELNVNALELEDSALYLCASSLFPPGYYEQYFGPGTRLTVT.

The V gene is TRBV5-1, the J gene TRBJ2-3; a weak D match, TRBD1 (7 bases). Looked up from germline, CDR1 is SGHRS and CDR2 is YFSETQ. The V end was cut by 4 bases, the J end by 0 bases, with 9 bases between. The CDR3 has 14 amino acids. The CDR3 protein is CASSAGQSTDTQYF. For the CDR3, the DNA is TGCGCCAGCAGCGCGGGACAGAGCACAGATACGCAGTATTTT.

This rearrangement joins TRBV28 to TRBJ2-5; D is undetermined. Germline CDR1 and CDR2: MDHEN and SYDVKM. This CDR3 spans 12 amino acids. The V and J ends lost 6 bases and 7 bases respectively, with 12 bases between them. This chain's CDR3 is CASRRSLGTQYF. CDR3 DNA: TGTGCCAGCAGGCGATCCCTTGGGACCCAGTACTTC. Drawing the rest from reference TRBV28 and TRBJ2-5, the complete variable domain is DVKVTQSSRYLVKRTGEKVFLECVQDMDHENMFWYRQDPGLGLRLIYFSYDVKMKEKGDIPEGYSVSREKKERFSLILESASTNQTSMYLCASRRSLGTQYFGPGTRLLVL.

The rearrangement links TRBV7-6 to TRBJ2-3; D is uncertain. Deletions cut 1 base from V and 1 base from J, with 12 bases between. The CDR3 is 16 amino acids. Germline loops: CDR1 SGHVS, CDR2 FNYEAQ. This CDR3 reads CASSLESRGGTDTQYF. The CDR3 region has the DNA TGTGCCAGCAGCTTAGAGTCTAGAGGTGGCACAGATACGCAGTATTTT.

The V and J genes are TRBV7-3 and TRBJ2-5; 10 bases are a match to TRBD2. The CDR3 extends over 14 amino acids. Trimming cost V 5 bases and J 4 bases; bases outside gene matches: 4. CDR1 SGHTA and CDR2 FQGTGA come from the germline V gene. The CDR3 DNA sequence: TGTGCCAGCAGCCCCGGGACTAGCGTAGAGACCCAGTACTTC. Translation: CASSPGTSVETQYF.

V and J are TRBV5-1 and TRBJ1-4; 11 bases line up with TRBD1. CDR1 and CDR2 (germline): SGHRS, YFSETQ. Losses at the gene ends were 4 bases for V and 7 bases for J; bases not matched to a gene: 6. CDR3 length: 15 residues. The CDR3 loop reads CASSPMGTGGEKLFF. In DNA form, the CDR3 reads TGCGCCAGCAGCCCGATGGGGACAGGGGGTGAAAAACTGTTTTTT.

This clone was observed a single time. The chain couples TRBV21-1 to TRBJ2-3; the DNA was not used to check the table's D call, TRBD1. TRBV21-1 is classified as a pseudogene. The CDR3 runs to 18 residues. The CDR3 here is CASNLYRGGFYGTDTQYF. The CDR3 DNA is TGTGCCAGCAACCTGTACAGGGGCGGGTTTTATGGCACAGATACGCAGTATTTT.